Included here is one TCR beta chain sequence, with context. Its antigen remains unidentified. CDR1 and CDR2 from the germline V gene are MNHEY and SVGEGT. CDR3 length: 14 residues. The V gene end was trimmed by 6 bases and the J gene end by 4 bases; junction bases not matched to a gene: 5. Produced via immunoSEQ multiplex PCR; TCRdb's table is partial and in-frame only. The data show about 79,000 clones, roughly four fifths seen once. These data belong to a study of vaccination effects on CD4 cells after COVID-19. Study context: BNT162b2 vaccine or mRNA-1273 vaccine was given to participants in two doses. Study observations and caveats: There was marked clonal contraction among infection- and vaccine-induced clones late after vaccination. Cross-reactivity with common cold coronaviruses was shown by only 1 of 255 vaccine-induced clones in healthy vaccinees.

Antigen-specific CD4+ T cells were first expanded with viral peptide pools by the ViraFEST assay and only then sequenced. Investigators separated out CD4+ T cells once around 10 days of culture had passed. The vaccine recipients had no prior SARS-CoV-2 infection, with negative nucleocapsid antibodies. This receptor was obtained from a human donor who received a COVID-19 vaccine. Material: CD4+ T cells from PBMCs cultured with HCoV-229E spike peptides, obtained before COVID-19 vaccination. The rearrangement uses TRBV6-2 or TRBV6-3 and TRBJ1-3; 8 positions match TRBD1. CDR3 loop: CASRYRGTGNTIYF. CDR3 nucleotide sequence: TGTGCCAGCAGGTACAGGGGGACCGGAAACACCATATATTTT.